This TCR beta chain was sequenced for a study of blood T cell repertoires in COVID-19. Study in general: Samples representing acute and convalescent COVID-19 were sourced from the United States, Italy and Spain. Sample material is recorded as cDNA or gDNA derived from T cells, B-cell-depleted T cells, or PBMCs.

In the authors' methods: It was from reference gene primer amplification that nucleated cell counts were estimated. Generated by immunoSEQ multiplex PCR, the TCRdb table keeps only in-frame clones and is missing some. The V and J calls and clone size were taken over from that table, and D and trimming were inferred from the DNA. The data contain about 230,000 clones, around 83% of them seen just once; the ten biggest clones take up approximately 5.4%. The source is a man older than 75 with acute or convalescent COVID-19. What was sequenced was peripheral blood.

Here the CDR3 DNA reads TGTGCCAGCAGCGCATTGACAGACACCGGGGAGCTGTTTTTT. This gives the protein CASSALTDTGELFF. V and J are TRBV7-3 and TRBJ2-2; TRBD1 might be the D (5 bases). The ends were cut back, 5 bases at V and 3 bases at J, with 10 bases in the middle. Germline-derived CDR1 and CDR2 are SGHTA and FQGTGA. The CDR3 spans 14 residues.